Listed below are T cell receptor beta chains from one sample, sequenced in a study of early stage breast cancer tumors. The assay was immunoSEQ multiplex PCR, and TCRdb's table has in-frame clones only and misses some. The sample holds tens of thousands of clones; 60% to 80% are singletons and the top ten take 4.7%. The sample taken for sequencing was blood. The receptor set was obtained from a person aged 35-49 years with breast cancer. The CDR3 runs from the conserved cysteine through the conserved F or W. A clone size is listed for some rows: how often the clone was seen (once, few, many), or a class if it is expanded.

TRBV28,few,CASSLQVEQYF
TRBV19,-,CASRRQGDYGYTF
TRBV27,-,CASRGLSNTGELFF
TRBV7-6,-,CASSLSLGAAGELFF
TRBV7-2,-,CASSIDRNYGYTF
TRBV6-5,few,CASSPQGGIQPQHF
TRBV12-5,-,CASGLDRLAGVSDTQYF
TRBV27,-,CASNEQGQGAYNEQFF
TRBV18,medium-sized,CASSPTYREVNTGELFF
TRBV7-8,-,CASSSRETTGDEKLFF
TRBV21-1,few,CASSSEGGYTF
TRBV7-9,-,CASRDSLVSYEQYF
TRBV7-2,-,CASSTELGRQTQYF
TRBV15,once,CATSRDQGNTEAFF
TRBV19,-,CASSTGRAGFYGYTF
TRBV4-1,-,CASSQDLEDTQYF
TRBV19,-,CASSTGTGTGPQHF
TRBV19,few,CASSTIAEKLFF
TRBV7-2,-,CASSLGLAESSYEQYF
TRBV4-1,once,CASSQDARSSEQYF
TRBV10-2,-,CASSESQVLWSYNEQFF
TRBV23-1,medium-sized,CASSHGRGNTEAFF
TRBV6-5,-,CASSSEGIPPETQYF
TRBV7-2,-,CASSLVPSSGSGDGDEQYF
TRBV27,-,CASKATSTDTQYF
TRBV20-1,few,CSFGNRGEQYF
TRBV30,-,CAWSVQGTGELFF
TRBV29-1,-,CSVEQGTIF
TRBV5-1,-,CASSPGQGARDTEAFF
TRBV9,-,CASSSWPETGYGYTF
TRBV5-4,once,CASSLGGLAAQETQYF
TRBV4-2,-,CASSQVGGYNEQFF
TRBV2,few,CASSGGLGYTF
TRBV28,once,CASRPGGGHEQYF
TRBV6-6,medium-sized,CASSHQGTEAFF
TRBV20-1,-,CSALQGYEQYF
TRBV14,-,CASSQYDIGNTIYF
TRBV7-8,-,CASSSTSGVGNEQFF
TRBV4-1,-,CASSQGTGFGIYTGELFF
TRBV14,once,CASSQGRRGRAPPNTGELFF
TRBV11-2,-,CASSVLGVETYEQYF
TRBV11-1,-,CASSKQEDYGYTF
TRBV28,once,CASSPNPLAGGFTGELFF
TRBV28,-,CASISSGTGQETQYF
TRBV11-2,-,CASSYTSGAGDTQYF
TRBV19,few,CASSRTSARTDTQYF
TRBV19,few,CASSDRDIGTQYF
TRBV5-1,few,CASSLVGADGYTF
TRBV6-1,-,CASRAGGGAGNTIYF
TRBV11-3,-,CASRIRDRFIGEQFF
TRBV13,-,CASSSLRLAGGSYTQYF
TRBV5-1,-,CASSLGFYGGVQETQYF